This T cell receptor beta chain was obtained from a study of vaccination effects on CD4 cells after COVID-19 (dated by TCRdb to between 2021 and 2024). At the level of the whole study: Each participant got two doses of an mRNA SARS-CoV-2 vaccine, either BNT162b2 or mRNA-1273. SARS-CoV-2 spike-specific CD4+ TCR repertoires were compared before and after mRNA vaccination in COVID-19 convalescent patients and in infection-naive vaccine recipients. A total of nine to ten COVID-19 convalescent patients and a handful of SARS-CoV-2-naive healthy vaccine recipients were included in the full study. In the study, cultures from other donors were sequenced using the Oncomine TCR Beta short-read assay on an Illumina iSeq 100. Here is what the overall study found, with its caveats: The study was limited by a small number of convalescent patients and lacked early post-infection timepoints. Among healthy vaccine recipients, nearly all vaccine-induced clones were SARS-CoV-2 mono-reactive, and only 1 of 255 was cross-reactive with common cold coronaviruses. Both infection-induced and vaccine-induced clones contracted markedly at late post-vaccination timepoints, which is consistent with waning T cell responses.

A word on this clone: The antigen it binds to is not known. It has no much larger one-base neighbor in the sample; base qualities were not kept.

Library method: the immunoSEQ multiplex PCR assay. DNA from the CD4+ T cells that had been cultured and isolated underwent TCR beta CDR3 sequencing. The original methods were these. Non-productive TCR sequences were removed and reads were trimmed to the CDR3 region, keeping CDR3s of at least 7 amino acids. The MANAFEST web app was used to pick out antigen-specific clonotypes by comparing their expansion in peptide wells with that in reference cultures. Positive clones required FDR<0.05 expansion versus reference and all other wells, odds ratio above 5, and frequency above 0.1% in two replicate wells. A clonotype was defined as cross-reactive if the clonotype was significantly expanded both in SARS-CoV-2 spike wells and in at least one common cold coronavirus spike condition. CDR3 similarity was assessed by Levenshtein distance using the stringdist R package, and unrooted trees were constructed with ape in R 3.6.1. Drawn from immuneACCESS, this table holds only the in-frame rearrangements with V and J called that TCRdb kept. Clones are partly lost; checked studies trace under half to an unresolved V gene and leave the rest unexplained. That table is the source of V, J and clone size, and D and trimming were worked out from the DNA. The sample table lists around 83,000 clones, approximately 81% of them with a count of one. The top ten constitute approximately 1.9% of the sample.

In the ViraFEST assay, PBMC were stimulated with viral peptide pools, and TCR sequencing was then used to find antigen-specific CD4+ T cell clonotypes based on their expansion. After 10 to 11 days of culture, CD4+ T cells were isolated with the EasySep CD4+ T cell isolation kit. Negative nucleocapsid antibody results before and after vaccination confirmed that the healthy vaccine recipients had no prior SARS-CoV-2 infection. Each well held roughly 2.2 million PBMC cultured in IMDM containing approximately 5% human AB serum, 9 to 10 IU/ml IL-2 and gentamicin, along with roughly 10 ug/ml peptides. Half of the culture medium was replaced with fresh IL-2-containing medium on days 3 and 7. Unless noted otherwise, every peptide stimulation condition was cultured in triplicate wells. PBMC were separated from whole blood using Ficoll-Paque Plus gradient centrifugation and were then either cryopreserved at -140C or used fresh. Overlapping peptide pools spanned the spike proteins of SARS-CoV-2 and the common cold coronaviruses HCoV-NL63, HCoV-OC43 and HCoV-229E. The QIAamp micro DNA kit was used to extract genomic DNA from the cultured CD4+ T cells.

The CDR1 and CDR2 encoded by the germline V gene are MDHEN and SYDVKM. Cut back by 7 bases and 5 bases, the V and J ends lie 15 bases apart. The CDR3 runs 14 residues from the cysteine to the phenylalanine. The sequence is cut down to CDR3 DNA, 42 bases in frame from base 1. This sequence uses TRBV28 and TRBJ2-1; a confident D gene designation cannot be given. The source of this sequence is a human donor who received a COVID-19 vaccine. The sample in question was CD4+ T cells from PBMCs cultured with HCoV-229E spike peptides, obtained before COVID-19 vaccination. In the paper's terms, the cell subset or site label means: HCoV-229E spike overlapping peptide pool stimulation. The CDR3 reads as follows: CASTRPGSNNEQFF. The nucleotide sequence reads TGTGCCAGCACCCGCCCGGGCAGTAACAATGAGCAGTTCTTC.